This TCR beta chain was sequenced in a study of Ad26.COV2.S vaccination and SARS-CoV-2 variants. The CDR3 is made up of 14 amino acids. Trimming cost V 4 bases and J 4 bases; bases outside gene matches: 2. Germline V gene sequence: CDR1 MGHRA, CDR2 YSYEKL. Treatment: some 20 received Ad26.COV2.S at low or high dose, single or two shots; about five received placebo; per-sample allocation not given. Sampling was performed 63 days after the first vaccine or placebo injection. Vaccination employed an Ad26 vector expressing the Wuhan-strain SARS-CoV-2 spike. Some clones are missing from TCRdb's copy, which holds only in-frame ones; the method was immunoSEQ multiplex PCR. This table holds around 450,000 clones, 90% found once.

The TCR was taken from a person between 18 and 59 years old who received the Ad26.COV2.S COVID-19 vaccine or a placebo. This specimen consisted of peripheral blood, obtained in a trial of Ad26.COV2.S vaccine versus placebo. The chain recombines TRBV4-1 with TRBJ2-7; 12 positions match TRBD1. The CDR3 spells CASSPGQGAYEQYF. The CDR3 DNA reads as TGCGCCAGCAGCCCGGGACAGGGGGCGTACGAGCAGTACTTC.